Below are 5 T cell receptor beta chains sequenced from a single sample in a study of blood T cell repertoires in COVID-19. Data came from immunoSEQ multiplex PCR; TCRdb stores just in-frame clones and leaves some out. The sample has 130,000 or so clones, 85% to 90% seen once; the top ten hold approximately 1.4%. Input material: peripheral blood. The receptors were sampled from a woman aged 60-70 years with acute or convalescent COVID-19.

J is TRBJ1-5 and V is TRBV4-2; no firm D call. The ends were cut back, 0 bases at V and 2 bases at J, with 8 bases in the middle. Germline V CDR1 and CDR2: LGHNA, YNFKEQ. This CDR3 has 15 residues. The CDR3 region has the DNA TGTGCCAGCAGCCAAGATCAGGTCGGCAATCAGCCCCAGCATTTT. This encodes CASSQDQVGNQPQHF.

CDR3 bases: TGCGCCAGCAGCTTGGACACGACAGGCCCCCTGGGAAACACCATATATTTT. Residues: CASSLDTTGPLGNTIYF. V gene TRBV5-1 combines with J gene TRBJ1-3; D may be TRBD1 (6 bases). CDR1 SGHRS and CDR2 YFSETQ come from the germline V gene. The length of the CDR3 is 17 residues. Trimming removed 0 bases at V and 4 bases at J, with 17 bases between. The entire variable domain, with the rest obtained from reference TRBV5-1 and TRBJ1-3, is as follows: KAGVTQTPRYLIKTRGQQVTLSCSPISGHRSVSWYQQTPGQGLQFLFEYFSETQRNKGNFPGRFSGRQFSNSRSEMNVSTLELGDSALYLCASSLDTTGPLGNTIYFGEGSWLTVV.

The chain carries TRBV28 and TRBJ1-2; 10 nucleotides agree with TRBD1. The CDR3 is 18 amino acids. Germline V gene lookup returns CDR1 MDHEN and CDR2 SYDVKM. Trimming removed 3 bases from V and 5 bases from J; junction bases left unmatched: 15. CDR3 DNA sequence: TGTGCCAGCAGTTTCTACACGACAGGGGGCGATACTGGATATGGCTACACCTTC. Protein product: CASSFYTTGGDTGYGYTF.

The chain links TRBV9 to TRBJ2-5; tentative D call: TRBD2 (7 bases). Germline V lookup: CDR1 SGDLS, CDR2 YYNGEE. Trimming removed 6 bases from V and 2 bases from J, with 14 bases in between. This CDR3 contains 14 residues. The CDR3: CASTRGALQETQYF. The CDR3 DNA sequence: TGTGCCAGCACCCGGGGGGCCCTGCAAGAGACCCAGTACTTC. The whole variable domain, filled in from reference TRBV9 and TRBJ2-5, reads DSGVTQTPKHLITATGQRVTLRCSPRSGDLSVYWYQQSLDQGLQFLIQYYNGEERAKGNILERFSAQQFPDLHSELNLSSLELGDSALYFCASTRGALQETQYFGPGTRLLVL.

This sequence joins TRBV7-2 and TRBJ1-6, with D possibly being TRBD1 (5 bases). The CDR3 loop spans 14 amino acids. The V end was cut by 3 bases, the J end by 10 bases, with 13 bases between. Germline V lookup: CDR1 SGHTA, CDR2 FQGNSA. The CDR3 DNA sequence: TGTGCCAGCAGCTTCTACCAGGGAGGGTCACCCCTCCACTTT. Encoded protein: CASSFYQGGSPLHF.